These T cell receptor beta chains were read from a single sample in a study of CD8+ T cells in alopecia areata. Data came from immunoSEQ multiplex PCR; TCRdb stores just in-frame clones and leaves some out. This sample has 200,000 or so clones, with less than 50% found just once. This sample comprised CD4+ T cells sorted from blood, obtained around week 36, from a patient treated with tofacitinib. These receptors were taken from a human donor with alopecia areata. Both conserved end residues are part of each CDR3. A D gene is named only where the DNA matches it firmly. Rows give clone size only sometimes, using once, few, many, or a class for an expanded clone.

>TRBD2|TRBV5-6|TRBJ2-3|few
CASSLILAGGADTQYF
TGTGCCAGCAGCCTGATACTAGCGGGAGGGGCAGATACGCAGTATTTT
>.|TRBV5-1|TRBJ1-1|.
CASKTDNTEAFF
TGCGCCAGCAAGACGGATAACACTGAAGCTTTCTTT
>TRBD2|TRBV7-2|TRBJ2-5|.
CASSLGASSGTQYF
TGTGCCAGCAGCTTAGGCGCGTCTAGCGGGACCCAGTACTTC
>.|TRBV4-2|TRBJ2-5|few
CASSQAGPGETQYF
TGTGCCAGCAGCCAAGCGGGGCCCGGCGAGACCCAGTACTTC
>TRBD1|TRBV28|TRBJ1-5|few
CASSERTGGHGPQHF
TGTGCCAGCAGTGAACGGACAGGGGGGCACGGGCCCCAGCATTTT
>.|TRBV7-7|TRBJ1-2|.
CASSWPYIYGYTF
TGTGCCAGCAGCTGGCCCTATATCTATGGCTACACCTTC
>.|TRBV4-1|TRBJ2-3|.
CASSLQYPSNLDTQYF
TGCGCCAGCAGCCTCCAGTACCCGTCGAATCTGGATACGCAGTATTTT
>.|TRBV6-1|TRBJ1-4|.
CASSVGHSEKLFF
TGTGCCAGCAGTGTAGGGCATAGTGAAAAACTGTTTTTT
>.|TRBV4-2|TRBJ2-7|few
CASSSQAGRIGEQYF
TGTGCCAGCAGCTCCCAGGCGGGCCGAATTGGAGAGCAGTACTTC
>.|TRBV30|TRBJ1-1|few
CAWSVGSEAFF
TGTGCCTGGAGTGTTGGCAGTGAAGCTTTCTTT
>TRBD2|TRBV10-3|TRBJ2-1|.
CAISDRREGLSNEQFF
TGTGCCATCAGTGACCGGCGGGAGGGCCTTAGTAATGAGCAGTTCTTC
>.|TRBV19|TRBJ2-2|few
CASSIREQVNTGELFF
TGTGCCAGTAGTATACGGGAACAGGTGAACACCGGGGAGCTGTTTTTT
>.|TRBV30|TRBJ2-3|.
CAWSSGSTDTQYF
TGTGCCTGGAGCAGCGGTAGCACAGATACGCAGTATTTT
>.|TRBV27|TRBJ1-2|.
CASSFVSGQTYGYTF
TGTGCCAGCAGTTTCGTTTCGGGGCAAACCTATGGCTACACCTTC
>.|TRBV7-9|TRBJ2-7|once
CASSPGEAGIEQYF
TGTGCCAGCAGCCCCGGGGAGGCGGGGATCGAGCAGTACTTC
>TRBD1|TRBV7-9|TRBJ2-5|.
CASSLGTEQETQYF
TGTGCCAGCAGCCTTGGGACAGAACAAGAGACCCAGTACTTC
>.|TRBV5-6|TRBJ1-2|.
CASSPGGYGYTF
TGTGCCAGCAGCCCCGGCGGCTATGGCTACACCTTC
>.|TRBV5-5|TRBJ1-5|.
CASSLEGGQPQHF
TGTGCCAGCAGCTTGGAGGGAGGTCAGCCCCAGCATTTT
>TRBD2|TRBV7-8|TRBJ2-3|.
CASDLAGTSTDTQYF
TGTGCCAGCGACTTAGCGGGAACTAGCACAGATACGCAGTATTTT
>.|TRBV7-9|TRBJ2-7|.
CASSLRGGDYEQYF
TGTGCCAGCAGCTTAAGAGGAGGAGACTACGAGCAGTACTTC
>.|TRBV15|TRBJ1-2|.
CATSTNSGYGYTF
TGTGCCACCAGCACCAACTCGGGGTATGGCTACACCTTC
>.|TRBV5-4|TRBJ2-3|.
CASSFVDADTQYF
TGTGCCAGCAGCTTTGTGGACGCAGATACGCAGTATTTT
>.|TRBV6-5|TRBJ1-5|.
CASSYSGAGRDQPQHF
TGTGCCAGCAGTTACTCCGGGGCTGGCAGGGACCAGCCCCAGCATTTT
>.|TRBV10-3|TRBJ2-5|few
CAISESGVSETQYF
TGTGCCATCAGTGAGTCAGGGGTCTCGGAGACCCAGTACTTC